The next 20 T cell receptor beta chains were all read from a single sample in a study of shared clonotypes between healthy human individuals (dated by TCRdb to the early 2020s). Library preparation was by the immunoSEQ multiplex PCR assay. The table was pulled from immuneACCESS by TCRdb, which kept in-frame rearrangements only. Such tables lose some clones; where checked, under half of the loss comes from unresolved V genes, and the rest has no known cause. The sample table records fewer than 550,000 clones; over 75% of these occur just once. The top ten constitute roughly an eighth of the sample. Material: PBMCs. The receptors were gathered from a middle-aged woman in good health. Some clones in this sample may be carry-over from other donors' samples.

DNA of the CDR3: TGTGCCTGGAGGAGGAGTAAGGGGGTAGATCTAGAGACCCAGTACTTC. This gives the protein CAWRRSKGVDLETQYF. V usage is TRBV30 and J usage is TRBJ2-5; D might be TRBD1 (6 bases). Trimming removed 3 bases at V and 4 bases at J, with 21 bases between. The CDR3 covers 16 residues. Germline V lookup: CDR1 GTSNPN, CDR2 SVGIG (reference sequence).

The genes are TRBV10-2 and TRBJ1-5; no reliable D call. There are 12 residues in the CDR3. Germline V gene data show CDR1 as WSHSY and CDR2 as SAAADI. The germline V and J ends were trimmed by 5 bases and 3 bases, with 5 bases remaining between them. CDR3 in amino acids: CASSLDNQPQHF. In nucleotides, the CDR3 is TGCGCCAGCAGTCTAGACAATCAGCCCCAGCATTTT.

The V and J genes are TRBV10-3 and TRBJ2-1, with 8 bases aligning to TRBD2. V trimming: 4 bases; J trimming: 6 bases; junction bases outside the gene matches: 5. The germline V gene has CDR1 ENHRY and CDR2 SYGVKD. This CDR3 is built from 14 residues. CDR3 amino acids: CAISGGGRGNEQFF. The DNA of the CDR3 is TGTGCCATCAGTGGCGGGGGGCGCGGCAATGAGCAGTTCTTC.

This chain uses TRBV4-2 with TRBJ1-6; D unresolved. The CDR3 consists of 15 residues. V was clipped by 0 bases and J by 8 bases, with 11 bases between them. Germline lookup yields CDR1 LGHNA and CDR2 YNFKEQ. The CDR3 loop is CASSQDQQSDSPLHF. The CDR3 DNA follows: TGTGCCAGCAGCCAAGATCAGCAGTCGGATTCACCCCTCCACTTT.

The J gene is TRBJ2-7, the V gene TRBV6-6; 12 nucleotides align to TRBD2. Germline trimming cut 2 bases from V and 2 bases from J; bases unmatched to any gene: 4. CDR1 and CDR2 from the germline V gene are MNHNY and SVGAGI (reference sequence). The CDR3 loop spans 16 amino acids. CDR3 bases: TGTGCCAGCAGTTACCCGACTAGCGGGAGCCCCTACGAGCAGTACTTC. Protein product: CASSYPTSGSPYEQYF.

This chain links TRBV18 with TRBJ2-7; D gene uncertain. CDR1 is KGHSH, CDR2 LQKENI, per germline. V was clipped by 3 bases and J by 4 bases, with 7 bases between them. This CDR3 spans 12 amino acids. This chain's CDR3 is CASSPTLYEQYF. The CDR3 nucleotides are TGTGCCAGCTCACCTACCTTGTACGAGCAGTACTTC.

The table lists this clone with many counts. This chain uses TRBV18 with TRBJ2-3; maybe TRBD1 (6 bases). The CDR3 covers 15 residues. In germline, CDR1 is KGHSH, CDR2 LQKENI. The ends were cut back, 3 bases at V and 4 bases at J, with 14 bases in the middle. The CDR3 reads CASSPLGTKPDTQYF. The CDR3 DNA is TGTGCCAGCTCACCCCTCGGGACAAAGCCAGATACGCAGTATTTT.

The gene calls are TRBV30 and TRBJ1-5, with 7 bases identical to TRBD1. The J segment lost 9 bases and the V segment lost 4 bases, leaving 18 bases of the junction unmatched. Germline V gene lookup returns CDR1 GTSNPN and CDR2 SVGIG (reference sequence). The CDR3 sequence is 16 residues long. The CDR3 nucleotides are TGTGCCTGGACTCAAAAGGGGGGACAGATCGCTCGGCCCCAGCATTTT. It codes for CAWTQKGGQIARPQHF.

CDR3 nucleotides: TGTGCCAGCAGCTTGGCCAGGGACTGGGCAGAGACCCAGTACTTC. Its translation: CASSLARDWAETQYF. The chain is built from TRBV5-6 and TRBJ2-5; D is perhaps TRBD2 (6 bases). From germline, CDR1 is SGHDT and CDR2 YYEEEE. V was trimmed by 0 bases and J by 4 bases, leaving 13 bases between them. The CDR3 loop spans 15 amino acids.

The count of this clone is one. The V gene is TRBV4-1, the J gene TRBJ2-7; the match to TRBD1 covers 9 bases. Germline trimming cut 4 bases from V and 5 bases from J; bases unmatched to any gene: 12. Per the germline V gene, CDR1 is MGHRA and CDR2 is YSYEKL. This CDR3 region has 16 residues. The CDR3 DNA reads TGCGCCAGCAGCCGGATGCCGGGACAGGGTAGCGACGAGCAGTACTTC. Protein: CASSRMPGQGSDEQYF.

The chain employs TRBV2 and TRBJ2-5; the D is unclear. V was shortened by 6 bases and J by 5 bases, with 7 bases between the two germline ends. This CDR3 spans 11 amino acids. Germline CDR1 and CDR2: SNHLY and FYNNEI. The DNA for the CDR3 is TGTGCCAGCAGCCCCTATGAGACCCAGTACTTC. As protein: CASSPYETQYF.

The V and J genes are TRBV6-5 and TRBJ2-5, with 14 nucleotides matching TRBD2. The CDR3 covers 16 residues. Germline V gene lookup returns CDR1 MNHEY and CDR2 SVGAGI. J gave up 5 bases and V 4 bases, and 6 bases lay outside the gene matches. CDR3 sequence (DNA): TGTGCCAGCAGTTCCACAGGACTAGCGGGAGGCGAGACCCAGTACTTC. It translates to CASSSTGLAGGETQYF.

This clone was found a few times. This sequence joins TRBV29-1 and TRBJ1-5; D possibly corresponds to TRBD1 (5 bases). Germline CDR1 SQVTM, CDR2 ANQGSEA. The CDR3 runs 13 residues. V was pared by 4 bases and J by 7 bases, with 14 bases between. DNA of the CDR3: TGCAGCGTTGGTGGGATTACAGGACAGCCCCAGCATTTT. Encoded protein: CSVGGITGQPQHF.

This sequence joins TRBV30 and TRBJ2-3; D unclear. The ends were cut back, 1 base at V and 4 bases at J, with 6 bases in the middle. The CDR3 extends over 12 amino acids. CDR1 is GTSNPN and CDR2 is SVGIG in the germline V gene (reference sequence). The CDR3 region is CAWSGAADTQYF. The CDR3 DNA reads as TGTGCCTGGAGTGGCGCGGCAGATACGCAGTATTTT.

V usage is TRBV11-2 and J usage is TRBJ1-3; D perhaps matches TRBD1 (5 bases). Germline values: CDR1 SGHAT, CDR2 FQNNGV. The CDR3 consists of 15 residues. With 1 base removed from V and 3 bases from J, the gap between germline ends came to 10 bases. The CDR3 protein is CASSLGRGSGNTIYF. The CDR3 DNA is TGTGCCAGCAGCTTAGGTCGGGGCAGTGGAAACACCATATATTTT.

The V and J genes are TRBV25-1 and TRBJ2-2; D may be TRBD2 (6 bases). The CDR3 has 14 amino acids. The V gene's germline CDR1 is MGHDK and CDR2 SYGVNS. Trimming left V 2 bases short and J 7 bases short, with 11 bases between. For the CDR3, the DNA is TGTGCCAGCAGTGAACCGGGGGTCATCGGGGAGCTGTTTTTT. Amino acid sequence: CASSEPGVIGELFF. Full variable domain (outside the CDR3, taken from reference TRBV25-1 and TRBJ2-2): EADIYQTPRYLVIGTGKKITLECSQTMGHDKMYWYQQDPGMELHLIHYSYGVNSTEKGDLSSESTVSRIRTEHFPLTLESARPSHTSQYLCASSEPGVIGELFFGEGSRLTVL.

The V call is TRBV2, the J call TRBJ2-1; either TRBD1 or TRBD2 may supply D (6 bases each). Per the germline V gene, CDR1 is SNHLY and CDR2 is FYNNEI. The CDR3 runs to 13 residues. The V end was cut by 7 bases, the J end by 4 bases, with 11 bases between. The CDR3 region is CASIQGLYNEQFF. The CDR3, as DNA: TGTGCCAGCATACAGGGACTTTACAATGAGCAGTTCTTC.

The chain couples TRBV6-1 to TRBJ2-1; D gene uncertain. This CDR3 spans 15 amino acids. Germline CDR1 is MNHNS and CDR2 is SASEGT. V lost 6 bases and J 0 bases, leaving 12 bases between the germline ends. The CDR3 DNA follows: TGTGCCAGCAGCGCTTTGGTGGGCTCCTACAATGAGCAGTTCTTC. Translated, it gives CASSALVGSYNEQFF.

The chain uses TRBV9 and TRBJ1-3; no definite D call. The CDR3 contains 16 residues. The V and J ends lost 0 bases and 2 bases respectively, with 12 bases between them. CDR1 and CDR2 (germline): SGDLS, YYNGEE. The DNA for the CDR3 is TGTGCCAGCAGCGTAGGGACCGAGGTGGCTGGAAACACCATATATTTT. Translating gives CASSVGTEVAGNTIYF.

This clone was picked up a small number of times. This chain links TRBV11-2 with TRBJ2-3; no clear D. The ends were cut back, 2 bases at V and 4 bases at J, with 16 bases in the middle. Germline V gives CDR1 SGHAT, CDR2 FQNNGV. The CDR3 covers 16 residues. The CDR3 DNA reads TGTGCCAGCAGCTTAAGAAGGGCGGTACGCGCAGATACGCAGTATTTT. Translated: CASSLRRAVRADTQYF. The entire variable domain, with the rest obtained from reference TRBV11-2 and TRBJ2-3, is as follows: EAGVAQSPRYKIIEKRQSVAFWCNPISGHATLYWYQQILGQGPKLLIQFQNNGVVDDSQLPKDRFSAERLKGVDSTLKIQPAKLEDSAVYLCASSLRRAVRADTQYFGPGTRLTVL.